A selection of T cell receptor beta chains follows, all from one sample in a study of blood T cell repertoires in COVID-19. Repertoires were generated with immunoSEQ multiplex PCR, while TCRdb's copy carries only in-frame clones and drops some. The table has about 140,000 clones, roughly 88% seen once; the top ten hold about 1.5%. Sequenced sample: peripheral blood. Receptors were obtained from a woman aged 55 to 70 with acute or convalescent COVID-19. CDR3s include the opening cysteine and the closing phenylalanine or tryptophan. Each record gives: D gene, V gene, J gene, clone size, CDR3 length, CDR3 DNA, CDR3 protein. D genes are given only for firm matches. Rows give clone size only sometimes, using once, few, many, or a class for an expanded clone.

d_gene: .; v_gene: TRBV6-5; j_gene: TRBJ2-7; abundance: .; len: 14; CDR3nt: TGTGCCAGCAGTTACTCAAAGGAGGGTTACGAGCAGTACTTC; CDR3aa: CASSYSKEGYEQYF
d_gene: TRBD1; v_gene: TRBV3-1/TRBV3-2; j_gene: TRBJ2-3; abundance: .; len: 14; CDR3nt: TGTGCCAGCAGCCAAGGACAGGGTTATGTTACGCAGTATTTT; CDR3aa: CASSQGQGYVTQYF
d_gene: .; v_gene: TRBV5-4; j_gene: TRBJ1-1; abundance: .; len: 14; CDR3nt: TGTGCCAGCACCCAAAGTGGCGGGAAGACTGAAGCTTTCTTT; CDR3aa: CASTQSGGKTEAFF
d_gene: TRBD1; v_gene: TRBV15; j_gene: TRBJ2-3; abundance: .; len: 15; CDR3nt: TGTGCCACCAGCAGAGTGACAGGGGTGGCGGATACGCAGTATTTT; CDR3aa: CATSRVTGVADTQYF
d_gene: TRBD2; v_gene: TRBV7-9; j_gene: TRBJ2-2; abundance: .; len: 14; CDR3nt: TGTGCCAGCTCGGCAGCGGGAAACACCGGGGAGCTGTTTTTT; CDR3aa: CASSAAGNTGELFF
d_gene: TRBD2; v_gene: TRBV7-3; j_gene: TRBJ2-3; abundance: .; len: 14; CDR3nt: TGTGCCAGCAGCACTAGCGGGGGGGCAGATACGCAGTATTTT; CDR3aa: CASSTSGGADTQYF
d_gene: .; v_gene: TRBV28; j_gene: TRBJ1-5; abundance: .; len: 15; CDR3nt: TGTGCCAGCAGTACCCCCGGACAGATCAATCAGCCCCAGCATTTT; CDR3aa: CASSTPGQINQPQHF
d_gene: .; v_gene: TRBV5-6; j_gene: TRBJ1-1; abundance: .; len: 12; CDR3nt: TGTGCCAGCAGCATACAGGACACTGAAGCTTTCTTT; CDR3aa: CASSIQDTEAFF
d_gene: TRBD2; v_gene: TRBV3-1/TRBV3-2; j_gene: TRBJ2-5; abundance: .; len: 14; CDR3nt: TGTGCCAGCAGCCAAGGCGGGGGGGTAGAGACCCAGTACTTC; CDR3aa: CASSQGGGVETQYF
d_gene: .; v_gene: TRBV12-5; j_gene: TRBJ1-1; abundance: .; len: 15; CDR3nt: TGTGCTAGTGGTTTGGGTACCAGACAGAACACTGAAGCTTTCTTT; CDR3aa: CASGLGTRQNTEAFF
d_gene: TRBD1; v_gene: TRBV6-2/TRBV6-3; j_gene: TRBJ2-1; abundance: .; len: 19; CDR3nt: TGTGCCAGCAGCTTGCCGGGACAGGGTCCAGGCAGCTCCTACAATGAGCAGTTCTTC; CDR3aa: CASSLPGQGPGSSYNEQFF
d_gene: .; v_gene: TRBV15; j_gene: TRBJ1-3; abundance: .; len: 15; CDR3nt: TGTGCCACCAGCGCCCGGTTGGTGGCTGGAAACACCATATATTTT; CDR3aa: CATSARLVAGNTIYF
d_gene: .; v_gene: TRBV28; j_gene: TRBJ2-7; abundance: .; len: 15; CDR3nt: TGTGCCAGCAGTCGGGGGACAGATAGCTCCTACGAGCAGTACTTC; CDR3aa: CASSRGTDSSYEQYF
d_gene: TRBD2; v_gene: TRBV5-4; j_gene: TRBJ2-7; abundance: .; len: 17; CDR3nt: TGTGCCAGCAGCTTCGGTCTAGCGGGGGGGCTGACTTACGAGCAGTACTTC; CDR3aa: CASSFGLAGGLTYEQYF
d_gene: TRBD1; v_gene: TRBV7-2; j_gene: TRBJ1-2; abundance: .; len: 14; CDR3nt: TGTGCCAGCAGCTCAGGACAGGGGGAGGCTGGCTACACCTTC; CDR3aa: CASSSGQGEAGYTF
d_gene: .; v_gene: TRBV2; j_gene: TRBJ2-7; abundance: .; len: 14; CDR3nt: TGTGCCAGCAGTGGACAGATCCCCATCGCCGAGCAGTACTTC; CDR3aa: CASSGQIPIAEQYF
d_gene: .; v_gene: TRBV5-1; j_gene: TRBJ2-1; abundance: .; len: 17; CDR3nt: TGCGCCAGCAGCTTGATCCCGGGGGACAGATTTTACAATGAGCAGTTCTTC; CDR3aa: CASSLIPGDRFYNEQFF
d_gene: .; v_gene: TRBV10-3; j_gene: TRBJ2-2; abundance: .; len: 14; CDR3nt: TGTGCCATCCAGATCTCTCCTAACACCGGGGAGCTGTTTTTT; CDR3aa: CAIQISPNTGELFF
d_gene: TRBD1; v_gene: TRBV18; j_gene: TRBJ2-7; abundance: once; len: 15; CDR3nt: TGTGCCAGCTCTCTCACGGGACAGGACACATACGAGCAGTACTTC; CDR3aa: CASSLTGQDTYEQYF
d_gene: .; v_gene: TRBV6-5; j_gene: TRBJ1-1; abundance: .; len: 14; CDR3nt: TGTGCCAGCAGTTACTCTCGCGAGAACACTGAAGCTTTCTTT; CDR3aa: CASSYSRENTEAFF
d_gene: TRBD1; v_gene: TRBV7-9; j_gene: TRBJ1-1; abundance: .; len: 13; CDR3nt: TGTGCCAGCAGCTTTACAGGGGACACTGAAGCTTTCTTT; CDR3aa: CASSFTGDTEAFF
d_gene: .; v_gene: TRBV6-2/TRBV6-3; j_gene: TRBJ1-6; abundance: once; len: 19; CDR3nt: TGTGCCAGCAGTTATACGCCAGGATCGGGGATCGCCTATAATTCACCCCTCCACTTT; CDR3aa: CASSYTPGSGIAYNSPLHF
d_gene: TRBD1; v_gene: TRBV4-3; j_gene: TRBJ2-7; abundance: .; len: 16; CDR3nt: TGCGCCAGCAGCCAAGATTGGGGACAGAGTACCTACGAGCAGTACTTC; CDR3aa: CASSQDWGQSTYEQYF